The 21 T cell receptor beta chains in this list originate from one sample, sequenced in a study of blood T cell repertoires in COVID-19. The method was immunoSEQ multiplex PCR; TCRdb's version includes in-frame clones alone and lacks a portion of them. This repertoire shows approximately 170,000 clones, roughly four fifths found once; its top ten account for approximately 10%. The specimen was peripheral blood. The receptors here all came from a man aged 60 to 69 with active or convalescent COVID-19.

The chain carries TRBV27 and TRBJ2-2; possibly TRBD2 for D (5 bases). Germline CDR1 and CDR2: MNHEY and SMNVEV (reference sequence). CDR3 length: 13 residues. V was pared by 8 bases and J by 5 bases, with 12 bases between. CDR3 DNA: TGTGCCAGCGGCCGGGATGGGACCGGGGAGCTGTTTTTT. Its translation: CASGRDGTGELFF.

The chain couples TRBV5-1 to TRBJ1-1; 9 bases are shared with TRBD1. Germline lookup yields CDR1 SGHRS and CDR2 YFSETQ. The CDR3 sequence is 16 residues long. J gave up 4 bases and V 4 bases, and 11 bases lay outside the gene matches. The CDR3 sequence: CASSLGQGMQGTEAFF. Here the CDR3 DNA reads TGCGCCAGCAGCCTGGGACAGGGAATGCAGGGCACTGAAGCTTTCTTT.

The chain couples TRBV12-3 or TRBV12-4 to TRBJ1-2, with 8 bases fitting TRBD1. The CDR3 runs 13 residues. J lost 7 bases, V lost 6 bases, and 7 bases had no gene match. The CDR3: CASSRNDRGGYTF. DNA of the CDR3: TGTGCCAGCAGCAGGAACGACAGGGGTGGCTACACCTTC.

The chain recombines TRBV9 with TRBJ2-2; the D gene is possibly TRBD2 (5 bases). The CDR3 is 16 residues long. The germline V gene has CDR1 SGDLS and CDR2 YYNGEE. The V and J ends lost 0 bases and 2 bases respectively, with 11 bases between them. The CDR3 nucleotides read TGTGCCAGCAGCGTAGCTACGGGGAGAAACACCGGGGAGCTGTTTTTT. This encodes CASSVATGRNTGELFF.

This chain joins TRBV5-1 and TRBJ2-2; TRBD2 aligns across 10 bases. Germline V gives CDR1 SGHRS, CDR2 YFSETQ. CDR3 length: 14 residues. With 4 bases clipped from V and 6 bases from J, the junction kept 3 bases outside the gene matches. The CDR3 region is CASSRTSGAGELFF. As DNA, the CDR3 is TGCGCCAGCAGCAGAACTAGCGGGGCCGGGGAGCTGTTTTTT.

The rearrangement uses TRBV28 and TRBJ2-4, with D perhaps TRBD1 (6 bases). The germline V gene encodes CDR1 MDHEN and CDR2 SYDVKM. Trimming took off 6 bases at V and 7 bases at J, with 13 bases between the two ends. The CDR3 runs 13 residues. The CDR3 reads CASRPPGHNIQYF. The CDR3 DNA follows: TGTGCCAGCAGACCCCCGGGACACAACATTCAGTACTTC.

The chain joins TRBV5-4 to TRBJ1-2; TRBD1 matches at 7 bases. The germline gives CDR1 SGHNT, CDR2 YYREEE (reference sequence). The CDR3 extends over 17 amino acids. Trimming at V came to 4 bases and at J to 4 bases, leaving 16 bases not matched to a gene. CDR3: CASSPRQGFPILYGYTF. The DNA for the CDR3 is TGTGCCAGCAGCCCACGACAGGGTTTTCCAATACTCTATGGCTACACCTTC.

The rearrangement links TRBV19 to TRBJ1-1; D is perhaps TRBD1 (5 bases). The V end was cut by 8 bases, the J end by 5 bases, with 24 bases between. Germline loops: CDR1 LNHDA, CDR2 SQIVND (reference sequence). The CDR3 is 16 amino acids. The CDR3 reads CASSGRTGSMWTEAFF. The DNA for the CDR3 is TGTGCCAGTTCAGGTAGAACAGGATCCATGTGGACTGAAGCTTTCTTT.

This chain's CDR3 is CASSDRTSGVRTQYF. The CDR3 DNA is TGTGCCAGCAGTGACCGGACTAGCGGGGTGCGGACCCAGTACTTC. The V and J genes are TRBV2 and TRBJ2-5; 12 nucleotides line up with TRBD2. There are 15 residues in the CDR3. In germline, CDR1 is SNHLY, CDR2 FYNNEI. V gave up 3 bases and J gave up 7 bases; unmatched junction bases: 6.

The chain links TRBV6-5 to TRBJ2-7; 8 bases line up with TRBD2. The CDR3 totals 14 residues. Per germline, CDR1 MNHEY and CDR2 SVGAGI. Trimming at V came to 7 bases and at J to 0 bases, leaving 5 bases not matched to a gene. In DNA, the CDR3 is TGTGCCAGCACGGGACTAGGGGCCTCCTACGAGCAGTACTTC. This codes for CASTGLGASYEQYF.

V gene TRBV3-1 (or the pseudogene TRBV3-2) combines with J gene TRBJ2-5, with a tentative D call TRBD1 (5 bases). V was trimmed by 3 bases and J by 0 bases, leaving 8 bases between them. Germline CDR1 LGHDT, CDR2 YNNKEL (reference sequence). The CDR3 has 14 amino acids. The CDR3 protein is CASSHRQNQETQYF. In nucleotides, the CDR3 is TGTGCCAGCAGCCACCGACAGAACCAAGAGACCCAGTACTTC.

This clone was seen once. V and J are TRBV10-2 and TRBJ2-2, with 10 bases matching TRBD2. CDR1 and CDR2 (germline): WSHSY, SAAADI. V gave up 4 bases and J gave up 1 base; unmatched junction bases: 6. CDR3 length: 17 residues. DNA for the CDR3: TGCGCCAGCAGTGGGACTAGCGGAGGTGGGAACACCGGGGAGCTGTTTTTT. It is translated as CASSGTSGGGNTGELFF.

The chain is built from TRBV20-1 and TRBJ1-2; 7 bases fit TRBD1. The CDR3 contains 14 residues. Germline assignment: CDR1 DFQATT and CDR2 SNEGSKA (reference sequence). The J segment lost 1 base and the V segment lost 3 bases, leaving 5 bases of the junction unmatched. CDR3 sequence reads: CSASHRDSNYGYTF. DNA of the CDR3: TGCAGTGCTAGTCACCGGGACAGTAACTATGGCTACACCTTC.

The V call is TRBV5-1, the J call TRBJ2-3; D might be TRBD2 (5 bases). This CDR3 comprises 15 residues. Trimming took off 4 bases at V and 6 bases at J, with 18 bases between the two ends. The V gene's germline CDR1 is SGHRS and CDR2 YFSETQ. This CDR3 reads CASSPGAAGSDTQYF. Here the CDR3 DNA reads TGCGCCAGCAGCCCCGGAGCGGCAGGCTCTGATACGCAGTATTTT. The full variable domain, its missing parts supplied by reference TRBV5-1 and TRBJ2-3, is KAGVTQTPRYLIKTRGQQVTLSCSPISGHRSVSWYQQTPGQGLQFLFEYFSETQRNKGNFPGRFSGRQFSNSRSEMNVSTLELGDSALYLCASSPGAAGSDTQYFGPGTRLTVL.

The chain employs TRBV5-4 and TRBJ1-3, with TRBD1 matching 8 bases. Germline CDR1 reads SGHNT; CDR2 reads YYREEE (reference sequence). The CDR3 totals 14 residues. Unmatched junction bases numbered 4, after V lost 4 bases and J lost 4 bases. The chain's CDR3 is CASSPGGAGNTIYF. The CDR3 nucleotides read TGTGCCAGCAGCCCAGGGGGCGCGGGAAACACCATATATTTT.

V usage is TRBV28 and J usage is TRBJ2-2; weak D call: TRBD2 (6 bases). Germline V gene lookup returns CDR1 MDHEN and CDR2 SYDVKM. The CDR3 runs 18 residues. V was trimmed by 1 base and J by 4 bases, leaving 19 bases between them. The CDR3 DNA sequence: TGTGCCAGCAGTTTATCCGGGCGGGGACCTCTAGGCACCGGGGAGCTGTTTTTT. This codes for CASSLSGRGPLGTGELFF.

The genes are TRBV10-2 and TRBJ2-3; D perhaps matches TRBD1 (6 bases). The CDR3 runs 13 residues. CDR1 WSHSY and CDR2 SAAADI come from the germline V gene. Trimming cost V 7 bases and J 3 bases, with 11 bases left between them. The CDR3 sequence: CASKGQGTDTQYF. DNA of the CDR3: TGCGCCAGCAAGGGTCAGGGGACAGATACGCAGTATTTT.

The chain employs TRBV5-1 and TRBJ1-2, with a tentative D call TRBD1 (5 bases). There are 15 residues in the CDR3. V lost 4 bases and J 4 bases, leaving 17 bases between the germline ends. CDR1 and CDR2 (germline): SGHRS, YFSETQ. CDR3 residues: CASSVGGGNPYGYTF. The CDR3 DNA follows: TGCGCCAGCAGCGTCGGGGGAGGGAATCCCTATGGCTACACCTTC.

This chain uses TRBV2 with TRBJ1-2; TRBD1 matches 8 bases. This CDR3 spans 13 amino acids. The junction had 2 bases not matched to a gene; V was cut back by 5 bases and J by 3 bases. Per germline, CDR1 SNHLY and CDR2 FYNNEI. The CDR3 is CASSSDRDYGYTF. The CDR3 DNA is TGTGCCAGCAGTTCGGACAGGGACTATGGCTACACCTTC. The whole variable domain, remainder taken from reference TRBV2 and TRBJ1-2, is EPEVTQTPSHQVTQMGQEVILRCVPISNHLYFYWYRQILGQKVEFLVSFYNNEISEKSEIFDDQFSVERPDGSNFTLKIRSTKLEDSAMYFCASSSDRDYGYTFGSGTRLTVV.

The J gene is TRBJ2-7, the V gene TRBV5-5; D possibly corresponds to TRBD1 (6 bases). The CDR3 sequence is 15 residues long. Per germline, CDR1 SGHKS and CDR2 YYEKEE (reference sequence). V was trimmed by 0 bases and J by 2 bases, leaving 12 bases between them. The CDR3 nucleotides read TGTGCCAGCAGCTTGGAATGGGGGCAGGCCTACGAGCAGTACTTC. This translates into CASSLEWGQAYEQYF.

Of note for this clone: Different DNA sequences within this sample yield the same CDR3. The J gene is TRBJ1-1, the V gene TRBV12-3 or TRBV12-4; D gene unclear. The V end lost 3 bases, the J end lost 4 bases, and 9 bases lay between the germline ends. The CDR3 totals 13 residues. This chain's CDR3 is CASSFSGGTEAFF. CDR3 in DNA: TGTGCCAGCAGTTTTAGCGGCGGCACTGAAGCTTTCTTT.